The 3 T cell receptor beta chains below come from one sample, sequenced in a study of shared clonotypes between healthy human individuals. Repertoires were generated with immunoSEQ multiplex PCR, while TCRdb's copy carries only in-frame clones and drops some. The sample includes some 1,100,000 clones, about four fifths seen only once; the top ten take approximately 0.5%. Sequencing was done on a sample of memory CD4+ T cells from PBMCs. Subset reported: CD45RA-negative fraction. Every receptor here comes from a man aged 18 to 29 in good health. Some clones in this sample may be carry-over from other donors' samples.

The genes are TRBV5-1 and TRBJ2-5; weak D call: TRBD1 (5 bases). The V end was cut by 2 bases, the J end by 5 bases, with 10 bases between. This CDR3 region has 13 residues. Germline values: CDR1 SGHRS, CDR2 YFSETQ. The CDR3 bases are TGCGCCAGCAGCTTCCAGGGCGGCGAGACCCAGTACTTC. Its translation: CASSFQGGETQYF.

This clone has a single count. V is TRBV7-9 and J is TRBJ1-5; D possibly corresponds to TRBD1 (6 bases). Germline V gives CDR1 SEHNR, CDR2 FQNEAQ (reference sequence). This CDR3 has 15 residues. V was trimmed by 3 bases and J by 6 bases, leaving 15 bases between them. The CDR3 DNA reads as TGTGCCAGCAGCTTGGGTGGAGGGGGAGTTCAGCCCCAGCATTTT. This codes for CASSLGGGGVQPQHF.

This chain joins TRBV5-1 and TRBJ2-5; no reliable D call. The CDR3 covers 12 residues. Looked up from germline, CDR1 is SGHRS and CDR2 is YFSETQ. Trimming cost V 4 bases and J 0 bases, with 4 bases left between them. CDR3 DNA sequence: TGCGCCAGCAGCGTGTACCAAGAGACCCAGTACTTC. Amino acid sequence: CASSVYQETQYF.